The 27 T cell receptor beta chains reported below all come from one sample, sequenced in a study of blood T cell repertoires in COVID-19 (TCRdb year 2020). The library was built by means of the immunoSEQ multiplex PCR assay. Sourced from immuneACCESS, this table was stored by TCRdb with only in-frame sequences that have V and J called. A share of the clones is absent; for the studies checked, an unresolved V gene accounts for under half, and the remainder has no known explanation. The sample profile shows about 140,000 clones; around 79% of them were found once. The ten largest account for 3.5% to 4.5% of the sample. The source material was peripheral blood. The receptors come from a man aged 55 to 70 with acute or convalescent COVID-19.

The CDR3 spells CAVDRGSQPQHF. DNA for the CDR3: TGTGCCGTCGACAGGGGGTCTCAGCCCCAGCATTTT. The chain recombines TRBV28 with TRBJ1-5; TRBD1 agrees at 9 bases. Looked up from germline, CDR1 is MDHEN and CDR2 is SYDVKM. Trimming cost V 11 bases and J 6 bases; bases outside gene matches: 5. This CDR3 region has 12 residues.

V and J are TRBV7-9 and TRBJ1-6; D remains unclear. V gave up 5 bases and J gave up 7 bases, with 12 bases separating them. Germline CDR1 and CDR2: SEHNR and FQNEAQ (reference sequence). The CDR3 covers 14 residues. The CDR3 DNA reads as TGTGCCAGCAGCCCCTCCGGGTCCAATTCACCCCTCCACTTT. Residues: CASSPSGSNSPLHF.

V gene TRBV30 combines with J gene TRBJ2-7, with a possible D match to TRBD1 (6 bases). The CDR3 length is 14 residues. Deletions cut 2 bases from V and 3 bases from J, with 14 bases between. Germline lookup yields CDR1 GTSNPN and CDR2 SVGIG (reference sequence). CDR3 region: CAWSRGGIGYEQYF. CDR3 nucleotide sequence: TGTGCCTGGAGTCGAGGGGGTATAGGCTACGAGCAGTACTTC. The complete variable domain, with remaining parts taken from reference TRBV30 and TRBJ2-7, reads SQTIHQWPATLVQPVGSPLSLECTVEGTSNPNLYWYRQAAGRGLQLLFYSVGIGQISSEVPQNLSASRPQDRQFILSSKKLLLSDSGFYLCAWSRGGIGYEQYFGPGTRLTVT.

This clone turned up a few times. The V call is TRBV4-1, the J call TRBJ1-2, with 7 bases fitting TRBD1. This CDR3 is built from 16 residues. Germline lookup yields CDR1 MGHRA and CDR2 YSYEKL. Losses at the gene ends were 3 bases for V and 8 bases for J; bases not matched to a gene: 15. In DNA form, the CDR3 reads TGCGCCAGCAGCCAGGATGAAACAGGGGACTCCTGGGGCTACACCTTC. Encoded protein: CASSQDETGDSWGYTF.

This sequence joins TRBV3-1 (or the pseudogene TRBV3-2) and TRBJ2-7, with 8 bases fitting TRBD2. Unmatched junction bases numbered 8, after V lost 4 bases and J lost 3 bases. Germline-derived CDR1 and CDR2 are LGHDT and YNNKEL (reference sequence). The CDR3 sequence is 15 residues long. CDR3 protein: CASSRSAGGLYEQYF. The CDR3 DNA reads TGTGCCAGCAGCCGTTCGGCGGGAGGCCTCTACGAGCAGTACTTC.

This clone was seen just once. CDR3 region: CSVGLKQETQYF. The CDR3 DNA reads TGCAGCGTGGGACTTAAACAAGAGACCCAGTACTTC. The genes are TRBV29-1 and TRBJ2-5; D perhaps matches TRBD2 (6 bases). CDR1 and CDR2 (germline): SQVTM, ANQGSEA. The V end was cut by 6 bases, the J end by 2 bases, with 10 bases between. The CDR3 loop spans 12 amino acids.

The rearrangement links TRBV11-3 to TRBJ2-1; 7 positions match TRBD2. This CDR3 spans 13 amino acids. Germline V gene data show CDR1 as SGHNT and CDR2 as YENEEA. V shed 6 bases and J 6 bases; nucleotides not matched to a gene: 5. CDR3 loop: CASRRSGGNEQFF. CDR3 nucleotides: TGTGCCAGCAGAAGATCGGGGGGCAATGAGCAGTTCTTC. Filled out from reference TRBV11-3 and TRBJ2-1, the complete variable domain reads EAGVVQSPRYKIIEKKQPVAFWCNPISGHNTLYWYLQNLGQGPELLIRYENEEAVDDSQLPKDRFSAERLKGVDSTLKIQPAELGDSAVYLCASRRSGGNEQFFGPGTRLTVL.

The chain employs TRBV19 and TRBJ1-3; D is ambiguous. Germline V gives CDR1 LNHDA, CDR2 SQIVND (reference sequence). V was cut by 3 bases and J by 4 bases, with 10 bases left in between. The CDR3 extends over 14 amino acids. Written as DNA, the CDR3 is TGTGCCAGTAGTATCTCGGGTAACGGAAACACCATATATTTT. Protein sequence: CASSISGNGNTIYF.

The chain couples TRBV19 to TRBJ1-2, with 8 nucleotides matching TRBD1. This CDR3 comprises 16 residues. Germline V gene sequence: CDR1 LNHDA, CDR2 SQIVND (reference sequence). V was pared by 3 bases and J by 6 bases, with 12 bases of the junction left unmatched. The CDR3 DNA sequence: TGTGCCAGTAGTATGGATAGGGACAGGAAGATCCATGGCTACACCTTC. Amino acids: CASSMDRDRKIHGYTF.

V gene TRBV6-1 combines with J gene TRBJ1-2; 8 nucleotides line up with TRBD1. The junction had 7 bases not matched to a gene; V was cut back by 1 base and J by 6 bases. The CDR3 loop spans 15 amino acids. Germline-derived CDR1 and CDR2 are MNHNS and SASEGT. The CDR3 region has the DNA TGTGCCAGCAGTGAAGGGGCAGGGGGCTGGGATGGCTACACCTTC. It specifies CASSEGAGGWDGYTF.

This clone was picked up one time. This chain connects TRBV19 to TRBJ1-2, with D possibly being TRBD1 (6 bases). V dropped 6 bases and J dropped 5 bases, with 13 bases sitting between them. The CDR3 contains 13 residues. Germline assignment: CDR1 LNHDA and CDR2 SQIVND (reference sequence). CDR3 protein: CASRTGRGYGYTF. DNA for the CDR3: TGTGCCAGTAGGACGGGAAGGGGGTATGGCTACACCTTC.

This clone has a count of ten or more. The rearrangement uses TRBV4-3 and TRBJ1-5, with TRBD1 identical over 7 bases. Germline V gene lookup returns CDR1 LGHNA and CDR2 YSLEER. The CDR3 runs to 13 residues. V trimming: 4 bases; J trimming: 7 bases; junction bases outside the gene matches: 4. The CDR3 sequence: CASSRDRNQPQHF. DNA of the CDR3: TGCGCCAGCAGCCGGGACAGAAACCAGCCCCAGCATTTT.

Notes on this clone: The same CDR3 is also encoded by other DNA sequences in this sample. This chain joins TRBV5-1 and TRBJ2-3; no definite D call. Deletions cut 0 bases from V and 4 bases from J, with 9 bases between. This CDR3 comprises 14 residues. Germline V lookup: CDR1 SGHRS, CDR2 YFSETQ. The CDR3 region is CASSLASGADTQYF. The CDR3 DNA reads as TGCGCCAGCAGCTTGGCCTCAGGTGCAGATACGCAGTATTTT.

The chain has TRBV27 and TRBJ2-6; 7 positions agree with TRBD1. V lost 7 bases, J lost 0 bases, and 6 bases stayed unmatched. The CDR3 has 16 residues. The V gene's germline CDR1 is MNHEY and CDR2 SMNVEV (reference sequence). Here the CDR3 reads CASTGTASSGANVLTF. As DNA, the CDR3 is TGTGCCAGCACAGGGACAGCAAGCTCTGGGGCCAACGTCCTGACTTTC.

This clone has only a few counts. The CDR3 sequence: CASSEVGGANTGELFF. DNA of the CDR3: TGTGCCAGCAGTGAAGTCGGAGGGGCGAACACCGGGGAGCTGTTTTTT. The V gene is TRBV6-1, the J gene TRBJ2-2; perhaps TRBD2 as D (6 bases). Germline V gene sequence: CDR1 MNHNS, CDR2 SASEGT. V was cut by 1 base and J by 0 bases, with 9 bases left in between. The CDR3 contains 16 residues.

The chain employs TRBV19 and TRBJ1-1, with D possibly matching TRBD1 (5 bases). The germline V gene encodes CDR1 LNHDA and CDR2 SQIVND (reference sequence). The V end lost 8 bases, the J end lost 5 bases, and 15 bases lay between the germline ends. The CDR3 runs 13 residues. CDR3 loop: CASSQGKKTEAFF. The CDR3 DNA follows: TGTGCCAGTTCCCAGGGAAAGAAGACTGAAGCTTTCTTT.

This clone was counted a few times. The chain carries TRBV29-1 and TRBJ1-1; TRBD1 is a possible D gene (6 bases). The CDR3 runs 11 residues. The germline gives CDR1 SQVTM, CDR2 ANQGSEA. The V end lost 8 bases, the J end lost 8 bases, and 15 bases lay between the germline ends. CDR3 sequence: CSLERGSEAFF. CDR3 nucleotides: TGCAGCCTCGAGAGGGGGTCCGAAGCTTTCTTT.

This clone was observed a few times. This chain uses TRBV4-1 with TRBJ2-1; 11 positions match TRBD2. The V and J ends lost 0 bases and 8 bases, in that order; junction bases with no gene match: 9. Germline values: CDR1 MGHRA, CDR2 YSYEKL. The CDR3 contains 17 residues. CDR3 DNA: TGCGCCAGCAGCCAAGAGGGGACTAGCGGTCCCCTGGATGAGCAGTTCTTC. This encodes CASSQEGTSGPLDEQFF.

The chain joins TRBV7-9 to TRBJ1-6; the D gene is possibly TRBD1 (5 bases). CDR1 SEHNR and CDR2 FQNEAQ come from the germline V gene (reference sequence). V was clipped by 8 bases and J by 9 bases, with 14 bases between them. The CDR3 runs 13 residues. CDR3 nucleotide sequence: TGTGCCAGCCTTCAGGAAGGGGTTTCACCCCTCCACTTT. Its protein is CASLQEGVSPLHF.

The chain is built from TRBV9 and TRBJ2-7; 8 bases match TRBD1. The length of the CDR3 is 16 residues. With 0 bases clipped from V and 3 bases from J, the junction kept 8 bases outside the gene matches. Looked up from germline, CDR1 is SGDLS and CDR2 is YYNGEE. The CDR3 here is CASSVGDRTVFYEQYF. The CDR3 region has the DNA TGTGCCAGCAGCGTAGGGGACAGGACAGTTTTCTACGAGCAGTACTTC. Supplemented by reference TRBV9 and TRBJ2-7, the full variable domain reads DSGVTQTPKHLITATGQRVTLRCSPRSGDLSVYWYQQSLDQGLQFLIQYYNGEERAKGNILERFSAQQFPDLHSELNLSSLELGDSALYFCASSVGDRTVFYEQYFGPGTRLTVT.

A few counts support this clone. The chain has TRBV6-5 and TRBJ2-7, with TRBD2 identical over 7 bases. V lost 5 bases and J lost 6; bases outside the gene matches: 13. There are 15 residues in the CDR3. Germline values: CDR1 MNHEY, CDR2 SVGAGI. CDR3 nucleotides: TGTGCCAGCAGTCCAGGGCGGGAGAAGGTAACCGAGCAGTACTTC. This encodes CASSPGREKVTEQYF.

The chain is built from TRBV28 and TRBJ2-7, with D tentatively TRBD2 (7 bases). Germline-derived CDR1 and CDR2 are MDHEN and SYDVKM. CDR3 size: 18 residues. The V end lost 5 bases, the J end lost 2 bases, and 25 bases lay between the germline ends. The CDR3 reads CASSPVEVGRGQTYEQYF. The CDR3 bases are TGTGCCAGCAGTCCCGTTGAGGTGGGGCGGGGGCAAACCTACGAGCAGTACTTC.

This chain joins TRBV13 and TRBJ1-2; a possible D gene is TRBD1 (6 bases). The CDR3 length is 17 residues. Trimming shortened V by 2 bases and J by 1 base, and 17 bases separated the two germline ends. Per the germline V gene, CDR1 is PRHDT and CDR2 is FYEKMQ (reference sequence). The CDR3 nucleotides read TGTGCCAGCAGCTTAAACCCACAGGGCGCGATTAACTATGGCTACACCTTC. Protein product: CASSLNPQGAINYGYTF.

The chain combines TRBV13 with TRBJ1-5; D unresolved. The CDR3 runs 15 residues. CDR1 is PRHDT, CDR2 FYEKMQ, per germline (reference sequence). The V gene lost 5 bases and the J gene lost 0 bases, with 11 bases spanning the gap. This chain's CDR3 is CASSPGRDSNQPQHF. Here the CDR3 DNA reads TGTGCCAGCAGCCCCGGGAGGGATAGCAATCAGCCCCAGCATTTT.

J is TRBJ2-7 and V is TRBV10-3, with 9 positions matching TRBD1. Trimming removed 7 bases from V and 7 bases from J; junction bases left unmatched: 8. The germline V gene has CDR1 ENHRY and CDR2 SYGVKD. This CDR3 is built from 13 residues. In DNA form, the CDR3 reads TGTGCCATCAATAGACAGGGGGTGGGGGAGCAGTACTTC. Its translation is CAINRQGVGEQYF.

The CDR3 DNA follows: TGTGCCAGCACCGCAGGAGGTTTGGGTAATGAAAAACTGTTTTTT. Amino acid sequence: CASTAGGLGNEKLFF. The chain couples TRBV6-5 to TRBJ1-4, with D unclear. This CDR3 region has 15 residues. V was trimmed by 7 bases and J by 4 bases, leaving 16 bases between them. Germline CDR1 and CDR2: MNHEY and SVGAGI.

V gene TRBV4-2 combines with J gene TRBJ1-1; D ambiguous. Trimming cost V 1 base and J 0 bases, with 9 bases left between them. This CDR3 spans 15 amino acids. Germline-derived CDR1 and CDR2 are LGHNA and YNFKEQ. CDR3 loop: CASSQGAGMNTEAFF. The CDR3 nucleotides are TGTGCCAGCAGCCAAGGGGCTGGTATGAACACTGAAGCTTTCTTT.